This passage covers 28 T cell receptor beta chains from one sample sequenced in a study of cytomegalovirus exposure and HLA in healthy donors. Primers for the PCR totalled 60 Vbeta and 13 Jbeta. Here immunoSEQ multiplex PCR was the method, and the copy in TCRdb shows in-frame clones only, minus some. The table lists approximately 160,000 clones, around 68% of them singletons. What was sequenced was PBMCs. The receptors derive from a middle-aged woman in good health and CMV-seropositive.

The chain combines TRBV10-1 with TRBJ1-2; 9 nucleotides align to TRBD1. This CDR3 comprises 16 residues. V shed 5 bases and J 4 bases; nucleotides not matched to a gene: 11. Germline assignment: CDR1 WNHNN and CDR2 SYGVQD (reference sequence). CDR3 sequence: CASSPPGTGWFYGYTF. CDR3 DNA sequence: TGCGCCAGCAGTCCTCCCGGGACAGGGTGGTTCTATGGCTACACCTTC.

This clone came up a few times. J is TRBJ1-2 and V is TRBV6-5, with a possible D match to TRBD1 (5 bases). The CDR3 length is 14 residues. With 7 bases removed from V and 1 base from J, the gap between germline ends came to 13 bases. The germline CDR1 and CDR2 sequences are MNHEY and SVGAGI. DNA for the CDR3: TGTGCCAGCACCCCGGCGGGGGGTAACTATGGCTACACCTTC. Its translation: CASTPAGGNYGYTF.

This clone was detected once. The chain links TRBV18 to TRBJ1-5; the D is unclear. Germline V gene sequence: CDR1 KGHSH, CDR2 LQKENI. CDR3 size: 13 residues. With 3 bases removed from V and 6 bases from J, the gap between germline ends came to 9 bases. CDR3 DNA sequence: TGTGCCAGCTCACCTGGAGCGCTTCAGCCCCAGCATTTT. Its protein is CASSPGALQPQHF.

The V and J genes are TRBV5-1 and TRBJ2-2; TRBD2 matches at 7 bases. The J segment lost 5 bases and the V segment lost 4 bases, leaving 8 bases of the junction unmatched. Per germline, CDR1 SGHRS and CDR2 YFSETQ. The CDR3 contains 15 residues. The CDR3 region is CASSQSGLRTGELFF. The CDR3 DNA reads TGCGCCAGCAGCCAGTCGGGACTACGAACCGGGGAGCTGTTTTTT.

The sample holds one count of this clone. The chain is built from TRBV27 and TRBJ2-7, with 11 bases matching TRBD1. CDR1 is MNHEY, CDR2 SMNVEV, per germline (reference sequence). With V trimmed by 6 bases and J by 4 bases, 2 bases remained unmatched. This CDR3 is 13 amino acids long. The CDR3 bases are TGTGCCAGCAGCGGACAGGGGGCTTACGAGCAGTACTTC. Its translation is CASSGQGAYEQYF.

This clone was seen just once. This chain uses TRBV4-1 with TRBJ2-1; weak D call: TRBD2 (7 bases). The germline V gene has CDR1 MGHRA and CDR2 YSYEKL. The CDR3 is made up of 18 amino acids. Trimming removed 2 bases from V and 5 bases from J, with 22 bases in between. CDR3 sequence: CASSQPSGAGEFHNEQFF. CDR3 bases: TGCGCCAGCAGCCAACCGTCGGGGGCGGGAGAGTTCCACAATGAGCAGTTCTTC.

This clone has at least ten counts. This chain joins TRBV21-1 and TRBJ1-5; TRBD1 was called by the table and not checked on the DNA. TRBV21-1 is a pseudogene segment. The CDR3 loop spans 14 amino acids. The CDR3 spells CASSGQGCNQPQHF. The CDR3 region has the DNA TGTGCCAGCAGCGGACAGGGCTGCAATCAGCCCCAGCATTTT.

This clone occurred a few times. The genes are TRBV7-3 and TRBJ2-3; D is possibly TRBD2 (6 bases). In germline, CDR1 is SGHTA, CDR2 FQGTGA. The CDR3 sequence is 15 residues long. V was shortened by 4 bases and J by 0 bases, with 11 bases between the two germline ends. CDR3 region: CASSWDGGSTDTQYF. The CDR3 region has the DNA TGTGCCAGCAGCTGGGACGGGGGTAGCACAGATACGCAGTATTTT.

This chain connects TRBV9 to TRBJ1-1; weak D call: TRBD1 (6 bases). The CDR3 contains 15 residues. Germline V gene lookup returns CDR1 SGDLS and CDR2 YYNGEE. Trimming removed 4 bases at V and 1 base at J, with 14 bases between. The CDR3: CASSPSGTQNTEAFF. The DNA of the CDR3 is TGTGCCAGCAGCCCCTCCGGGACACAGAACACTGAAGCTTTCTTT.

This clone came up once. This chain uses TRBV19 with TRBJ2-5; tentative D call: TRBD1 (5 bases). The CDR3 has 14 amino acids. With 5 bases removed from V and 2 bases from J, the gap between germline ends came to 12 bases. Germline loops: CDR1 LNHDA, CDR2 SQIVND (reference sequence). CDR3 DNA sequence: TGTGCCAGTAGTCCGACAGCCTCTCAAGAGACCCAGTACTTC. Its translation: CASSPTASQETQYF.

The chain has TRBV27 and TRBJ2-7, with a tentative D call TRBD1 (6 bases). The CDR3 sequence is 14 residues long. V lost 6 bases and J 5 bases, leaving 17 bases between the germline ends. CDR1 is MNHEY and CDR2 is SMNVEV in the germline V gene (reference sequence). The chain's CDR3 is CASSTTGYSDEQYF. The CDR3 DNA reads TGTGCCAGCAGCACAACAGGGTATAGTGACGAGCAGTACTTC.

The chain recombines TRBV19 with TRBJ1-1; a weak D match, TRBD1 (6 bases). Germline V lookup: CDR1 LNHDA, CDR2 SQIVND (reference sequence). Trimming removed 2 bases at V and 4 bases at J, with 8 bases between. CDR3 size: 13 residues. Here the CDR3 reads CASSIRGGTEAFF. CDR3 in DNA: TGTGCCAGTAGTATAAGGGGGGGCACTGAAGCTTTCTTT.

The chain combines TRBV9 with TRBJ1-1; D gene unclear. The CDR3 is 12 residues long. Trimming removed 6 bases at V and 7 bases at J, with 13 bases between. Germline CDR1 reads SGDLS; CDR2 reads YYNGEE. The CDR3 protein is CASTSEGGEAFF. The CDR3 DNA follows: TGTGCCAGCACCAGCGAAGGCGGTGAAGCTTTCTTT.

As DNA, the CDR3 is TGTGCCAGCGTAAAGAACACTGAAGCTTTCTTT. Amino acid sequence: CASVKNTEAFF. This chain links TRBV27 with TRBJ1-1; no clear D. This CDR3 comprises 11 residues. Germline loops: CDR1 MNHEY, CDR2 SMNVEV (reference sequence). V was cut by 8 bases and J by 1 base, with 5 bases left in between.

The V and J genes are TRBV6-4 and TRBJ1-1; tentative D call: TRBD1 (5 bases). V was clipped by 4 bases and J by 3 bases, with 15 bases between them. The length of the CDR3 is 15 residues. The germline CDR1 and CDR2 sequences are MRHNA and SNTAGT. The CDR3 spells CASSASGRGDTEAFF. The CDR3 DNA reads TGTGCCAGCAGTGCGTCAGGGCGAGGAGACACTGAAGCTTTCTTT.

The chain combines TRBV19 with TRBJ2-2; 12 nucleotides line up with TRBD1. Looked up from germline, CDR1 is LNHDA and CDR2 is SQIVND (reference sequence). This CDR3 has 17 amino acids. J was trimmed by 4 bases and V by 2 bases; bases with no gene match: 5. The CDR3 reads CASSIKWDRGRTGELFF. CDR3 nucleotides: TGTGCCAGTAGTATAAAATGGGACAGGGGGCGCACCGGGGAGCTGTTTTTT.

V and J are TRBV9 and TRBJ1-2; 7 bases align to TRBD1. The V gene's germline CDR1 is SGDLS and CDR2 YYNGEE. The CDR3 is 15 residues long. V lost 3 bases, J lost 7 bases, and 12 bases stayed unmatched. The DNA for the CDR3 is TGTGCCAGCAGCGCGAGGCCTGACAGGGAGTTTGGCTACACCTTC. Amino acid sequence: CASSARPDREFGYTF.

The chain couples TRBV2 to TRBJ2-7; tentative D call: TRBD1 (5 bases). This CDR3 is built from 17 residues. Germline loops: CDR1 SNHLY, CDR2 FYNNEI. Deletions cut 5 bases from V and 0 bases from J, with 20 bases between. The CDR3 loop reads CASSRIYRRSSSYEQYF. CDR3 coding DNA: TGTGCCAGCAGTCGGATCTACAGGCGATCTAGCTCCTACGAGCAGTACTTC.

The chain carries TRBV6-5 and TRBJ1-6, with D unresolved. V was trimmed by 4 bases and J by 7 bases, leaving 11 bases between them. The CDR3 contains 14 residues. Looked up from germline, CDR1 is MNHEY and CDR2 is SVGAGI. CDR3 in DNA: TGTGCCAGCAGTTTAGCCTCGGCAAATTCACCCCTCCACTTT. Its protein is CASSLASANSPLHF.

This clone was picked up a small number of times. The chain combines TRBV2 with TRBJ1-6; possible D gene TRBD1, 6 bases. The germline V gene encodes CDR1 SNHLY and CDR2 FYNNEI. The CDR3 sequence is 13 residues long. Trimming cost V 6 bases and J 6 bases, with 9 bases left between them. CDR3 DNA sequence: TGTGCCAGCAGGGGACAAATTAATTCACCCCTCCACTTT. This translates into CASRGQINSPLHF.

The chain recombines TRBV7-2 with TRBJ2-1, with 9 nucleotides matching TRBD2. This CDR3 spans 16 amino acids. Trimming cost V 1 base and J 4 bases; bases outside gene matches: 5. Germline V gene data show CDR1 as SGHTA and CDR2 as FQGNSA. The CDR3 here is CASSLVVTSGYNEQFF. The CDR3 DNA sequence: TGTGCCAGCAGCTTAGTTGTGACTAGCGGTTACAATGAGCAGTTCTTC. Full variable domain (rest looked up from reference TRBV7-2 and TRBJ2-1): GAGVSQSPSNKVTEKGKDVELRCDPISGHTALYWYRQSLGQGLEFLIYFQGNSAPDKSGLPSDRFSAERTGGSVSTLTIQRTQQEDSAVYLCASSLVVTSGYNEQFFGPGTRLTVL.

The V gene is TRBV4-2, the J gene TRBJ2-7, with TRBD2 identical over 12 bases. V was clipped by 0 bases and J by 6 bases; unmatched bases: 6. CDR1 is LGHNA, CDR2 YNFKEQ, per germline. The CDR3 extends over 16 amino acids. CDR3 region: CASSQEVLAGGAEQYF. DNA of the CDR3: TGTGCCAGCAGCCAAGAGGTTCTAGCGGGAGGGGCCGAGCAGTACTTC.

V is TRBV5-1 and J is TRBJ1-4, with TRBD1 matching over 7 bases. CDR1 and CDR2 from the germline V gene are SGHRS and YFSETQ. The CDR3 extends over 14 amino acids. The V gene end was trimmed by 7 bases and the J gene end by 2 bases; junction bases not matched to a gene: 5. The CDR3 nucleotides are TGCGCCAGCCGCAGGGGGAGGACTAATGAAAAACTGTTTTTT. The encoded protein is CASRRGRTNEKLFF.

This clone appeared a few times. The chain is built from TRBV2 and TRBJ2-3; 7 bases map to TRBD2. Looked up from germline, CDR1 is SNHLY and CDR2 is FYNNEI. The V segment lost 6 bases and the J segment 0 bases; nucleotides outside the gene matches: 3. CDR3 size: 14 residues. This chain's CDR3 is CASSGGISTDTQYF. CDR3 bases: TGTGCCAGCAGCGGGGGGATCAGCACAGATACGCAGTATTTT.

With respect to this clone: One end of the junction varies from germline; a read error may be responsible. V usage is TRBV7-9 and J usage is TRBJ1-2; D gene unclear. The germline V gene has CDR1 SEHNR and CDR2 FQNEAQ (reference sequence). This CDR3 comprises 16 residues. For the CDR3, the DNA is TGTGCCAGCAGCTTAGCGCGTTCAGTTGGGTTTAGAGGCTACCCCTTC. Translating it yields CASSLARSVGFRGYPF.

The V call is TRBV7-9, the J call TRBJ2-7, with 9 bases identical to TRBD2. The CDR3 loop spans 14 amino acids. J gave up 7 bases and V 1 base, and 5 bases lay outside the gene matches. Germline CDR1 SEHNR, CDR2 FQNEAQ (reference sequence). The CDR3 coding sequence is TGTGCCAGCAGCTTAGTAGGGCTAGCGGGAGAGCAGTACTTC. Translating it yields CASSLVGLAGEQYF.

The V gene is TRBV18, the J gene TRBJ1-4, with 7 nucleotides matching TRBD1. Trimming took 6 bases from V and 8 from J; bases not matched to a gene: 6. This CDR3 region has 13 residues. Germline CDR1 is KGHSH and CDR2 is LQKENI. CDR3 coding DNA: TGTGCCAGCTCGTTTCCAGGGGGAGAAAAACTGTTTTTT. Its translation: CASSFPGGEKLFF.

The rearrangement links TRBV2 to TRBJ2-7; no definite D call. With 2 bases removed from V and 0 bases from J, the gap between germline ends came to 8 bases. The length of the CDR3 is 14 residues. The germline gives CDR1 SNHLY, CDR2 FYNNEI. The CDR3 DNA is TGTGCCAGCAGTGAACAGGAATTCTCCTACGAGCAGTACTTC. Translated, it gives CASSEQEFSYEQYF.